Given below is one T cell receptor (beta chain) in context. These data come from a study of T cell responses to AZD1222 COVID-19 vaccine. Produced via immunoSEQ multiplex PCR; TCRdb's table is partial and in-frame only. The table records approximately 140,000 clones, around nine tenths of them present only once. The CDR3 loop spans 13 amino acids. Trimming cost V 2 bases and J 6 bases, with 11 bases left between them. The TCR comes from an adult who received the AZD1222 COVID-19 vaccine. The sequences come from peripheral blood, collected 28 days after the second AZD1222 dose. The rearrangement uses TRBV12-3 or TRBV12-4 and TRBJ2-7, with D possibly matching TRBD1 (5 bases). In DNA, the CDR3 is TGTGCCAGCAGTTTATCAGGGTCGGGCGAGCAGTACTTC. Translation: CASSLSGSGEQYF.